Included here is one T cell receptor beta chain sequence, with context. Antigen: not known. These data are taken from a study of cytomegalovirus exposure and HLA in healthy donors. Study background: HLA-typed donors contributed around 85 million unique TCRs, which were held in an early data release. Overall study findings and caveats: Several of the most significant clusters appeared, in a later analysis, to be linked to common viral pathogens. Most TCR beta V segments were productive about 90% or about 30% of the time in an earlier analysis.

The PCR employed 60 Vbeta primers together with 13 Jbeta primers. Some clones are missing from TCRdb's copy, which holds only in-frame ones; the method was immunoSEQ multiplex PCR. The profile shows 150,000 or so clones, around 80% of them singletons. Germline-derived CDR1 and CDR2 are MNHEY and SMNVEV (reference sequence). The CDR3 totals 12 residues. Between the trimmed V and J ends, which lost 4 bases and 3 bases, there was a span of 7 bases. The clonotype originates from a man aged 35-49 years in good health and CMV-seropositive. V usage is TRBV27 and J usage is TRBJ2-7; D is uncertain. Sequenced: PBMCs. CDR3 region: CASSSLGYEQYF. Written as DNA, the CDR3 is TGTGCCAGCAGTTCACTCGGCTACGAGCAGTACTTC.